The 31 T cell receptor beta chains given below trace back to one sample, sequenced in a study of blood T cell repertoires in COVID-19 (dated by TCRdb to 2019 to 2021). Libraries came from the immunoSEQ multiplex PCR assay. Not all clones reach the TCRdb copy of this immuneACCESS table, which keeps in-frame sequences only. Checked studies attribute under half of the gap to unresolved V genes and leave the rest unexplained. This sample lists more than 95,000 clones; 75% to 85% were detected once. 3.8% of the sample is held by the ten biggest clonotypes. Material: peripheral blood. The origin of the receptors is a woman aged 50 to 60 with acute or convalescent COVID-19.

The J gene is TRBJ2-7, the V gene TRBV5-4; perhaps TRBD1 as D (6 bases). The CDR3 runs to 16 residues. Germline V CDR1 and CDR2: SGHNT, YYREEE (reference sequence). Deletions cut 4 bases from V and 1 base from J, with 18 bases between. Written as DNA, the CDR3 is TGTGCCAGCAGCCGCGATGACAGGCCATCGTCCTACGAGCAGTACTTC. This gives the protein CASSRDDRPSSYEQYF.

Regarding this clone: Other nucleotide sequences in the sample specify the same CDR3. The chain has TRBV5-4 and TRBJ2-3; 10 nucleotides match TRBD2. The CDR3 spans 14 residues. The germline V gene has CDR1 SGHNT and CDR2 YYREEE (reference sequence). V lost 0 bases to trimming and J lost 5 bases; unmatched junction nucleotides: 0. CDR3 DNA sequence: TGTGCCAGCAGCTTGGGACTAGCGGGAGATACGCAGTATTTT. Translation gives CASSLGLAGDTQYF.

The chain recombines TRBV7-2 with TRBJ2-7; 8 bases map to TRBD1. CDR1 is SGHTA and CDR2 is FQGNSA in the germline V gene. Unmatched junction bases numbered 3, after V lost 1 base and J lost 4 bases. The CDR3 has 14 amino acids. The CDR3 protein is CASSLGGQVYEQYF. In nucleotides, the CDR3 is TGTGCCAGCAGCTTAGGGGGACAGGTGTACGAGCAGTACTTC.

The gene calls are TRBV3-1 (or the pseudogene TRBV3-2) and TRBJ1-1, with a possible D match to TRBD1 (5 bases). The ends were cut back, 3 bases at V and 6 bases at J, with 8 bases in the middle. The CDR3 sequence is 12 residues long. Germline V gene data show CDR1 as LGHDT and CDR2 as YNNKEL (reference sequence). The CDR3, as DNA: TGTGCCAGCAGCCAGCCGGGGGCTGAAGCTTTCTTT. Amino acid sequence: CASSQPGAEAFF.

This chain uses TRBV2 with TRBJ1-3, with 12 bases lining up with TRBD1. Germline values: CDR1 SNHLY, CDR2 FYNNEI. With V trimmed by 2 bases and J by 7 bases, 3 bases remained unmatched. The CDR3 has 15 amino acids. The CDR3 DNA sequence: TGTGCCAGCAGTGAATCGGGACAGGGGGCCAACACCATATATTTT. It yields the protein CASSESGQGANTIYF.

The V and J genes are TRBV5-5 and TRBJ1-3, with D maybe TRBD1 (5 bases). CDR1 SGHKS and CDR2 YYEKEE come from the germline V gene (reference sequence). The CDR3 runs to 16 residues. V was trimmed by 4 bases and J by 0 bases, leaving 14 bases between them. In nucleotides, the CDR3 is TGTGCCAGCAGCACAGTCGACGGACACTCTGGAAACACCATATATTTT. This codes for CASSTVDGHSGNTIYF. The variable domain in full, with the rest retrieved from reference TRBV5-5 and TRBJ1-3, is DAGVTQSPTHLIKTRGQQVTLRCSPISGHKSVSWYQQVLGQGPQFIFQYYEKEERGRGNFPDRFSARQFPNYSSELNVNALLLGDSALYLCASSTVDGHSGNTIYFGEGSWLTVV.

The chain couples TRBV19 to TRBJ2-3; TRBD2 matches at 8 bases. The length of the CDR3 is 17 residues. Germline V CDR1 and CDR2: LNHDA, SQIVND (reference sequence). The V gene end was trimmed by 4 bases and the J gene end by 1 base; junction bases not matched to a gene: 10. CDR3 DNA: TGTGCCAGTAGTAAAGTGCGCGGGAGGAAGGGCACAGATACGCAGTATTTT. Encoded protein: CASSKVRGRKGTDTQYF.

The V and J genes are TRBV20-1 and TRBJ2-1; tentative D call: TRBD2 (6 bases). Trimming took 7 bases from V and 12 from J, leaving 13 bases between them. The CDR3 is made up of 10 amino acids. Germline V lookup: CDR1 DFQATT, CDR2 SNEGSKA (reference sequence). The CDR3 DNA follows: TGCAGTGTCCAACTAGCAAGGCAGTTCTTC. This encodes CSVQLARQFF.

The chain uses TRBV29-1 and TRBJ1-1, with D maybe TRBD1 (5 bases). V was trimmed by 4 bases and J by 3 bases, leaving 6 bases between them. CDR3 length: 11 amino acids. The germline gives CDR1 SQVTM, CDR2 ANQGSEA. The CDR3 DNA reads TGCAGCGTTGGACAGTACACTGAAGCTTTCTTT. This translates into CSVGQYTEAFF.

The V gene is TRBV27, the J gene TRBJ1-2; no clear D. The CDR3 covers 13 residues. The V gene lost 6 bases and the J gene lost 0 bases, with 8 bases spanning the gap. The germline V gene encodes CDR1 MNHEY and CDR2 SMNVEV (reference sequence). CDR3 protein: CASSPSANYGYTF. The CDR3 DNA follows: TGTGCCAGCAGCCCATCGGCTAACTATGGCTACACCTTC.

The rearrangement links TRBV6-4 to TRBJ1-1, with 9 bases lining up with TRBD1. CDR3 length: 14 amino acids. Germline values: CDR1 MRHNA, CDR2 SNTAGT. J gave up 3 bases and V 6 bases, and 5 bases lay outside the gene matches. The CDR3 loop is CASRQDRGYTEAFF. The CDR3 coding sequence is TGTGCCAGCAGGCAAGACAGGGGGTACACTGAAGCTTTCTTT.

The J gene is TRBJ2-3, the V gene TRBV12-3 or TRBV12-4; 8 nucleotides agree with TRBD2. The V gene end was trimmed by 3 bases and the J gene end by 10 bases; junction bases not matched to a gene: 3. The CDR3 has 12 residues. CDR3 region: CASSFLRGAQYF. The CDR3 bases are TGTGCCAGCAGTTTTTTGCGGGGGGCGCAGTATTTT.

The chain couples TRBV6-5 to TRBJ2-1, with a possible D match to TRBD1 (6 bases). V was trimmed by 6 bases and J by 8 bases, leaving 14 bases between them. Germline V gene sequence: CDR1 MNHEY, CDR2 SVGAGI. The CDR3 is 13 amino acids. This CDR3 reads CASSILQGDEQFF. The CDR3 coding sequence is TGTGCCAGCAGCATTTTACAGGGAGATGAGCAGTTCTTC.

This clone was observed a few times. V gene TRBV7-8 combines with J gene TRBJ2-2; D unclear. Trimming shortened V by 6 bases and J by 2 bases, and 10 bases separated the two germline ends. The germline CDR1 and CDR2 sequences are SGHVS and FQNEAQ. The CDR3 is 14 amino acids. The CDR3 loop is CASRRLSNTGELFF. The DNA of the CDR3 is TGTGCCAGCAGACGGTTATCCAACACCGGGGAGCTGTTTTTT.

The chain is built from TRBV7-9 and TRBJ2-5; the match to TRBD2 covers 7 bases. With 7 bases clipped from V and 7 bases from J, the junction kept 12 bases outside the gene matches. Germline V lookup: CDR1 SEHNR, CDR2 FQNEAQ (reference sequence). CDR3 length: 14 residues. The CDR3, as DNA: TGTGCCAGCATCCCTAGCGGCCCGGTTGGGACCCAGTACTTC. Its translation is CASIPSGPVGTQYF. Complete variable domain (other parts from reference TRBV7-9 and TRBJ2-5): DTGVSQNPRHKITKRGQNVTFRCDPISEHNRLYWYRQTLGQGPEFLTYFQNEAQLEKSRLLSDRFSAERPKGSFSTLEIQRTEQGDSAMYLCASIPSGPVGTQYFGPGTRLLVL.

The chain has TRBV4-2 and TRBJ2-1; 9 bases are shared with TRBD2. The CDR3 length is 15 residues. Germline trimming cut 7 bases from V and 5 bases from J; bases unmatched to any gene: 9. Per germline, CDR1 LGHNA and CDR2 YNFKEQ. The CDR3 spells CASMPQASGDNEQFF. CDR3 nucleotide sequence: TGTGCCAGCATGCCACAGGCTAGCGGGGACAATGAGCAGTTCTTC.

The chain is built from TRBV7-2 and TRBJ2-3; TRBD2 aligns across 9 bases. Trimming removed 1 base from V and 4 bases from J; junction bases left unmatched: 6. The CDR3 is 16 amino acids. CDR1 is SGHTA, CDR2 FQGNSA, per germline. CDR3 in amino acids: CASSLGRASGADTQYF. CDR3 DNA sequence: TGTGCCAGCAGCTTAGGGCGAGCTAGCGGGGCAGATACGCAGTATTTT. The whole variable domain, filled in from reference TRBV7-2 and TRBJ2-3, reads GAGVSQSPSNKVTEKGKDVELRCDPISGHTALYWYRQSLGQGLEFLIYFQGNSAPDKSGLPSDRFSAERTGGSVSTLTIQRTQQEDSAVYLCASSLGRASGADTQYFGPGTRLTVL.

The V gene is TRBV5-1, the J gene TRBJ2-1; 13 nucleotides agree with TRBD2. This CDR3 region has 17 residues. The V gene end was trimmed by 0 bases and the J gene end by 6 bases; junction bases not matched to a gene: 6. Germline V gene data show CDR1 as SGHRS and CDR2 as YFSETQ. CDR3 in amino acids: CASSLALLAGGGNEQFF. For the CDR3, the DNA is TGCGCCAGCAGCTTGGCCTTACTAGCGGGAGGGGGCAATGAGCAGTTCTTC.

V gene TRBV27 combines with J gene TRBJ1-3; 9 nucleotides match TRBD1. V was pared by 3 bases and J by 2 bases, with 8 bases of the junction left unmatched. The germline gives CDR1 MNHEY, CDR2 SMNVEV (reference sequence). This CDR3 spans 17 amino acids. CDR3: CASSFRPGTGTGNTIYF. In DNA form, the CDR3 reads TGTGCCAGCAGTTTCCGTCCCGGGACAGGGACTGGAAACACCATATATTTT.

The rearrangement links TRBV6-4 to TRBJ1-4, with 10 bases fitting TRBD1. CDR3 size: 17 residues. With V trimmed by 6 bases and J by 4 bases, 11 bases remained unmatched. CDR1 and CDR2 from the germline V gene are MRHNA and SNTAGT. The CDR3 coding sequence is TGTGCCAGCAGGGCTTCCGGGACAGGGGCCATTAATGAAAAACTGTTTTTT. Its translation: CASRASGTGAINEKLFF.

This sequence joins TRBV28 and TRBJ2-7, with TRBD1 matching 9 bases. CDR1 is MDHEN and CDR2 is SYDVKM in the germline V gene. J was trimmed by 4 bases and V by 6 bases; bases with no gene match: 4. This CDR3 spans 13 amino acids. For the CDR3, the DNA is TGTGCCAGCAGACCGGGACAGGGATACGAGCAGTACTTC. Translating gives CASRPGQGYEQYF. The full variable domain, its missing parts supplied by reference TRBV28 and TRBJ2-7, is DVKVTQSSRYLVKRTGEKVFLECVQDMDHENMFWYRQDPGLGLRLIYFSYDVKMKEKGDIPEGYSVSREKKERFSLILESASTNQTSMYLCASRPGQGYEQYFGPGTRLTVT.

The CDR3 sequence is CASDNKGGRSYNEQFF. CDR3 nucleotide sequence: TGTGCCAGCGACAACAAGGGCGGGAGGTCCTACAATGAGCAGTTCTTC. The V gene is TRBV7-8, the J gene TRBJ2-1; 8 nucleotides match TRBD2. V trimming: 8 bases; J trimming: 1 base; junction bases outside the gene matches: 10. CDR1 is SGHVS and CDR2 is FQNEAQ in the germline V gene. The length of the CDR3 is 16 residues.

The V call is TRBV10-2, the J call TRBJ2-2; D is uncertain. CDR3 length equals 16 residues. V shed 3 bases and J shed 4 bases, with 15 bases lying between them. Germline assignment: CDR1 WSHSY and CDR2 SAAADI. CDR3 DNA sequence: TGCGCCAGCAGTGACCCCCCAACTACCCGCACCGGGGAGCTGTTTTTT. Translated, it gives CASSDPPTTRTGELFF.

This chain joins TRBV12-3 or TRBV12-4 and TRBJ2-7; the D gene is possibly TRBD2 (6 bases). Trimming shortened V by 8 bases and J by 1 base, and 6 bases separated the two germline ends. CDR3 length equals 11 residues. CDR3 bases: TGTGCCAGCCGGGAGTCCTACGAGCAGTACTTC. As protein: CASRESYEQYF.

V gene TRBV29-1 combines with J gene TRBJ2-1, with TRBD2 matching 7 bases. This CDR3 comprises 14 residues. Germline trimming cut 6 bases from V and 6 bases from J; bases unmatched to any gene: 11. Germline V gene sequence: CDR1 SQVTM, CDR2 ANQGSEA. For the CDR3, the DNA is TGCAGCGTCTCCCAGGGACTACTAAGCAATGAGCAGTTCTTC. Its protein product is CSVSQGLLSNEQFF.

The chain uses TRBV15 and TRBJ2-5; D might be TRBD1 (5 bases). The CDR3 loop spans 13 amino acids. Germline V CDR1 and CDR2: LNHNV, YYDKDF (reference sequence). V was clipped by 3 bases and J by 3 bases, with 8 bases between them. The CDR3 region has the DNA TGTGCCACCAGCAGCGAGGACAAAGAGACCCAGTACTTC. Residues: CATSSEDKETQYF.

V usage is TRBV5-1 and J usage is TRBJ1-3; D is possibly TRBD1 (5 bases). The CDR3 runs to 16 residues. CDR1 is SGHRS, CDR2 YFSETQ, per germline. Between the trimmed V and J ends, which lost 1 base and 0 bases, there was a span of 11 bases. The CDR3 protein is CASSLSRGGSGNTIYF. The CDR3 DNA follows: TGCGCCAGCAGCTTGAGTAGGGGCGGCTCTGGAAACACCATATATTTT.

The chain couples TRBV9 to TRBJ1-6; the D gene is possibly TRBD1 (5 bases). Between the trimmed V and J ends, which lost 0 bases and 5 bases, there was a span of 9 bases. CDR1 and CDR2 from the germline V gene are SGDLS and YYNGEE. CDR3 size: 15 residues. CDR3 region: CASSVDQGDNSPLHF. The CDR3 nucleotides are TGTGCCAGCAGCGTAGACCAGGGTGATAATTCACCCCTCCACTTT.

V is TRBV7-6 and J is TRBJ2-5, with TRBD2 identical over 7 bases. Trimming at V came to 1 base and at J to 5 bases, leaving 10 bases not matched to a gene. CDR1 is SGHVS, CDR2 FNYEAQ, per germline. The CDR3 sequence is 16 residues long. The CDR3 loop is CASSLVGGSGRETQYF. DNA of the CDR3: TGTGCCAGCAGCTTAGTCGGGGGGTCTGGGAGGGAGACCCAGTACTTC.

The chain combines TRBV7-2 with TRBJ2-2; tentative D call: TRBD1 (5 bases). The CDR3 has 17 amino acids. Germline V lookup: CDR1 SGHTA, CDR2 FQGNSA. V was pared by 2 bases and J by 4 bases, with 17 bases between. CDR3 DNA: TGTGCCAGCAGCTTATTTCTGGGCAGGGCCACCACCGGGGAGCTGTTTTTT. This codes for CASSLFLGRATTGELFF.

The J gene is TRBJ2-1, the V gene TRBV5-1; TRBD2 is a possible D gene (6 bases). V was shortened by 3 bases and J by 0 bases, with 10 bases between the two germline ends. Per germline, CDR1 SGHRS and CDR2 YFSETQ. This CDR3 region has 15 residues. The CDR3: CASSSGGSSYNEQFF. CDR3 nucleotides: TGCGCCAGCAGCTCCGGGGGTAGCTCCTACAATGAGCAGTTCTTC.